There are many counts of the clone carrying this TCR beta chain. The antigen remains unidentified. Germline V lookup: CDR1 MGHRA, CDR2 YSYEKL. The CDR3 sequence is 16 residues long. Losses at the gene ends were 4 bases for V and 6 bases for J; bases not matched to a gene: 13. Constant-region reverse primers amplified full-length variable regions, followed by semi-nested Nested Universal Primer A PCR. TCRdb called the 5' RACE reads again in MiXCR, with one record for every CDR3 protein. This table holds 50,000 to 75,000 distinct CDR3 sequences, approximately 22% found once. The study's findings and limits: Tumor Tregs overlapped most with tumor, then blood, naive CD4+ cells.

The sequenced material came from memory CD4+ T cells sorted from a lymph node. Stated subset: memory CD4+ T cells, CD4+CD45RO+CD25-. This sequence joins TRBV4-1 and TRBJ1-2; 8 nucleotides line up with TRBD1. The sequence came from a female donor with breast cancer. In nucleotides, the CDR3 is TGCGCCAGCAGCCCAACTTCGAACAGGGGGGCGAATGGCTACACCTTC. Residues: CASSPTSNRGANGYTF.